Shown below are 9 T cell receptor beta chains from a single sample sequenced in a study of blood T cell repertoires in COVID-19. Repertoires were generated with immunoSEQ multiplex PCR, while TCRdb's copy carries only in-frame clones and drops some. The table records 310,000 or so clones, about 89% of them present only once. Sequenced: PBMCs or T cells enriched from blood (not recorded which). The receptors were gathered from a woman aged 40 to 49 who had recovered from COVID-19.

This clone is a singleton in its sample. The chain joins TRBV9 to TRBJ2-7, with D maybe TRBD2 (5 bases). The CDR3 has 15 amino acids. The germline V and J ends were trimmed by 0 bases and 0 bases, with 10 bases remaining between them. Per germline, CDR1 SGDLS and CDR2 YYNGEE. CDR3 DNA: TGTGCCAGCAGCGTAGCCCCGGGAAGCTCCTACGAGCAGTACTTC. Translated, it gives CASSVAPGSSYEQYF.

CDR3: CASSYPRDTGNGYTF. In DNA form, the CDR3 reads TGTGCCAGCAGTTACCCCAGGGATACCGGCAATGGCTACACCTTC. The V gene is TRBV6-2 or TRBV6-3, the J gene TRBJ1-2; D might be TRBD1 (5 bases). Trimming stripped 2 bases from V and 6 bases from J, with 16 bases between. From germline, CDR1 is MNHEY and CDR2 SVGEGT. The CDR3 is 15 residues long.

This clone has only a few counts. The gene calls are TRBV21-1 and TRBJ2-1; the D call of TRBD2 is as the table states it, not checked on the DNA. TRBV21-1 is a listed pseudogene. The CDR3 length is 16 residues. DNA for the CDR3: TGTGCCAGCAGCATCGGACCGGGACTAGTGGGCAATGAGCAGTTCTTC. Translating gives CASSIGPGLVGNEQFF.

The chain employs TRBV6-6 and TRBJ1-3, with D hard to call. Germline V gene lookup returns CDR1 MNHNY and CDR2 SVGAGI (reference sequence). There are 14 residues in the CDR3. V lost 2 bases to trimming and J lost 4 bases, with 9 bases between them. The CDR3 bases are TGTGCCAGCAGTTACGGAGCAGAGGGAAACACCATATATTTT. Amino acids: CASSYGAEGNTIYF.

CDR3 DNA sequence: TGTGCCAGCAGTGACCAACGGACAGGGCCAGAGACCCAGTACTTC. Translation gives CASSDQRTGPETQYF. This sequence joins TRBV6-1 and TRBJ2-5; TRBD1 aligns across 8 bases. V was clipped by 3 bases and J by 4 bases; unmatched bases: 7. Germline V lookup: CDR1 MNHNS, CDR2 SASEGT. This CDR3 is built from 15 residues.

The rearrangement joins TRBV7-9 to TRBJ2-5; 7 bases fit TRBD1. The V gene end was trimmed by 4 bases and the J gene end by 2 bases; junction bases not matched to a gene: 13. From germline, CDR1 is SEHNR and CDR2 FQNEAQ (reference sequence). CDR3 length equals 17 residues. This CDR3 reads CASSSGQARLKQETQYF. CDR3 DNA: TGTGCCAGCAGCTCCGGACAGGCCCGGCTGAAGCAAGAGACCCAGTACTTC.

Here the CDR3 DNA reads TGTGCCAGCAGTCAACTAGCGGGGGAAGAGACCCAGTACTTC. Amino acid sequence: CASSQLAGEETQYF. The chain employs TRBV2 and TRBJ2-5; 11 bases agree with TRBD2. After removal of 5 bases from V and 3 bases from J, the junction contained 2 bases not matched to a gene. Germline assignment: CDR1 SNHLY and CDR2 FYNNEI. The CDR3 contains 14 residues. Variable domain in full (rest from reference TRBV2 and TRBJ2-5): EPEVTQTPSHQVTQMGQEVILRCVPISNHLYFYWYRQILGQKVEFLVSFYNNEISEKSEIFDDQFSVERPDGSNFTLKIRSTKLEDSAMYFCASSQLAGEETQYFGPGTRLLVL.

The chain carries TRBV28 and TRBJ1-5, with D unresolved. The V gene's germline CDR1 is MDHEN and CDR2 SYDVKM. The V end was cut by 8 bases, the J end by 4 bases, with 18 bases between. This CDR3 is built from 15 residues. CDR3 residues: CASVGQGGGNQPQHF. The CDR3 DNA is TGTGCCAGCGTTGGTCAAGGAGGAGGGAATCAGCCCCAGCATTTT.

The chain uses TRBV4-3 and TRBJ1-2; D unclear. V lost 0 bases and J 3 bases, leaving 17 bases between the germline ends. Germline V lookup: CDR1 LGHNA, CDR2 YSLEER. The CDR3 length is 17 residues. The CDR3 loop is CASSQELTGFSYYGYTF. CDR3 coding DNA: TGCGCCAGCAGCCAAGAGCTTACGGGGTTCTCATACTATGGCTACACCTTC.